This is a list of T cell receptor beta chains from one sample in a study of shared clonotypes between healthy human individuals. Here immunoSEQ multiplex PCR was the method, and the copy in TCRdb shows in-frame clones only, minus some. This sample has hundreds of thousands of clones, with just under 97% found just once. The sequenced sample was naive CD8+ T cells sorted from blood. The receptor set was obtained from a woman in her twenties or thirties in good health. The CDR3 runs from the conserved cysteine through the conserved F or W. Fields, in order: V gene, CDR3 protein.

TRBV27 CASKPFGQRAFYEQYF
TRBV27 CASSPRGFRDTQYF
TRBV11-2 CASSLFGGRWGTGELFF
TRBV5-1 CASSRITATTYEQYF
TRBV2 CASREGPYSNQPQHF
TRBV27 CASSLPSGNEQFF
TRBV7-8 CASSFETEAYEQYF
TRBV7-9 CASSQRGAANTEAFF
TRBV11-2 CASSIYRGISYNEQFF
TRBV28 CATAWGNQPQHF
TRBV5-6 CASSGTGTAYGYTF
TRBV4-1 CASSLRTSGPYNEQFF
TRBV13 CASSYLRTSGNEQYF
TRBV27 CASSWGRGTDTQYF
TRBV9 CASSPTGSGSYEQYF
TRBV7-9 CASSIVAGGYNEQFF
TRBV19 CASSSGAYEQYF
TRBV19 CASSIGYTQDTEAFF
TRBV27 CASSLIGGLSHTQYF
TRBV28 CASSLRKIYEQYF
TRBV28 CASTESGFNTEAFF
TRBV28 CASSSRGRQNEQYF
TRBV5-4 CASSSGQRSYEQYF
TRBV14 CASSHDRITGPIPMYEQYF
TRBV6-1 CASSGGGRSYSYEQYF
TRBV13 CASSFAGRRTQYF
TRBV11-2 CASSLGSYTGELFF
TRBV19 CASSIDLENTEAFF
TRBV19 CASTRDRDRHEAFF
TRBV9 CASSAGLAGSNEQFF
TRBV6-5 CASSSSGTGELFF
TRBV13 CASSSGGSDEQYF
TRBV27 CASSSIAGGTDTQYF
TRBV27 CASSLSVSSYEQYF
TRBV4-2 CASSPYLAGGPVGELFF
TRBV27 CASSPGQSFFQPQHF
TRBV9 CASSASGGNQPQHF
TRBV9 CASSPPGRLNTEAFF
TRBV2 CASSEGLAGSSYNEQFF
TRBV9 CASSVRTSTYNEQFF
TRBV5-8 CASSRGQGIYEQYF
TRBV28 CASSLTSGGTEQYF
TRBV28 CASSPHVRQGTYEQYF
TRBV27 CASSLGQPIATNEKLFF
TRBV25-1 CASSEEGLAYEQYF
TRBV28 CASSSRQKETQYF
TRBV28 CASSRTGAYEQYF
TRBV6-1 CASSASNPTGVQPQHF
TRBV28 CASSFLLAGDTGELFF
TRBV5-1 CASSATSGSEQYF
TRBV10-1 CASTISGLRALEQYF
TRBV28 CASTLPRPGNTIYF
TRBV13 CASSLDPGTANYGYTF
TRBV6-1 CASSEFGEQYF
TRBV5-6 CASSSWRGQGRNEQYF